The 21 T cell receptor beta chains in this list originate from one sample, sequenced in a study of blood T cell repertoires in COVID-19. TCRdb's table, derived via immunoSEQ multiplex PCR, lists solely in-frame clones and lacks some. The sample contains some 300,000 clones, around 86% of which appear only once. Sequencing used peripheral blood. These receptors were taken from a man aged 70-80 years with acute or convalescent COVID-19.

V gene TRBV5-4 combines with J gene TRBJ1-6; D remains ambiguous. V dropped 4 bases and J dropped 7 bases, with 12 bases sitting between them. From germline, CDR1 is SGHNT and CDR2 YYREEE (reference sequence). The CDR3 runs to 14 residues. Here the CDR3 reads CASSPQTRNSPLHF. The DNA for the CDR3 is TGTGCCAGCAGCCCCCAGACAAGGAATTCACCCCTCCACTTT. Drawing the rest from reference TRBV5-4 and TRBJ1-6, the complete variable domain is ETGVTQSPTHLIKTRGQQVTLRCSSQSGHNTVSWYQQALGQGPQFIFQYYREEENGRGNFPPRFSGLQFPNYSSELNVNALELDDSALYLCASSPQTRNSPLHFGNGTRLTVT.

The V and J genes are TRBV28 and TRBJ2-1; D not resolved. In germline, CDR1 is MDHEN, CDR2 SYDVKM. Trimming left V 10 bases short and J 4 bases short, with 5 bases between. The CDR3 extends over 10 amino acids. CDR3 loop: CATFYNEQFF. In DNA form, the CDR3 reads TGTGCCACCTTTTACAATGAGCAGTTCTTC. The full variable domain, in which reference TRBV28 and TRBJ2-1 provide the parts outside the CDR3, is DVKVTQSSRYLVKRTGEKVFLECVQDMDHENMFWYRQDPGLGLRLIYFSYDVKMKEKGDIPEGYSVSREKKERFSLILESASTNQTSMYLCATFYNEQFFGPGTRLTVL.

This chain uses TRBV6-2 or TRBV6-3 with TRBJ2-3; D not certain. V lost 5 bases and J 7 bases, leaving 7 bases between the germline ends. Germline V gene data show CDR1 as MNHEY and CDR2 as SVGEGT. CDR3 length equals 11 residues. DNA of the CDR3: TGTGCCAGCAGTCGCAGTTATACGCAGTATTTT. As protein: CASSRSYTQYF.

The chain combines TRBV30 with TRBJ2-1; D may be TRBD1 (5 bases). V was trimmed by 6 bases and J by 0 bases, leaving 12 bases between them. Germline values: CDR1 GTSNPN, CDR2 SVGIG (reference sequence). This CDR3 has 14 residues. The CDR3 region has the DNA TGTGCCTGCCAGACAGTGAGCTCCTACAATGAGCAGTTCTTC. Its protein product is CACQTVSSYNEQFF.

This clone was observed many times. This chain joins TRBV7-9 and TRBJ1-1; D gene uncertain. CDR3 length: 15 amino acids. V lost 3 bases, J lost 4 bases, and 15 bases lay in between. Germline-derived CDR1 and CDR2 are SEHNR and FQNEAQ (reference sequence). The CDR3 loop reads CASSFYSGEGTEAFF. In DNA, the CDR3 is TGTGCCAGCAGCTTTTACAGTGGGGAGGGCACTGAAGCTTTCTTT.

The chain recombines TRBV6-6 with TRBJ1-1, with TRBD1 identical over 8 bases. Losses at the gene ends were 4 bases for V and 6 bases for J; bases not matched to a gene: 7. The V gene's germline CDR1 is MNHNY and CDR2 SVGAGI (reference sequence). This CDR3 has 14 residues. In DNA form, the CDR3 reads TGTGCCAGCAGTTTCCCGGGACAGGTCTCTGAAGCTTTCTTT. This codes for CASSFPGQVSEAFF.

The chain carries TRBV3-1 (or the pseudogene TRBV3-2) and TRBJ2-7; no definite D call. Germline-derived CDR1 and CDR2 are LGHDT and YNNKEL (reference sequence). The CDR3 sequence is 12 residues long. V dropped 0 bases and J dropped 4 bases, with 4 bases sitting between them. The CDR3 sequence is CASSQESYEQYF. For the CDR3, the DNA is TGTGCCAGCAGCCAAGAGTCGTACGAGCAGTACTTC.

The chain carries TRBV10-2 and TRBJ1-2; unclear D gene. The ends were cut back, 8 bases at V and 3 bases at J, with 13 bases in the middle. CDR3 length: 13 amino acids. Germline V lookup: CDR1 WSHSY, CDR2 SAAADI. DNA of the CDR3: TGCGCCAGCGGTGCAGGCGGGGACTATGGCTACACCTTC. Translation gives CASGAGGDYGYTF.

V is TRBV5-3 and J is TRBJ1-5, with D tentatively TRBD1 (5 bases). TRBV5-3 has ORF status, its function being uncertain. The ends were cut back, 0 bases at V and 4 bases at J, with 11 bases in the middle. The CDR3 is 15 amino acids. CDR3: CARSLVYRKNQPQHF. CDR3 DNA: TGTGCCAGAAGCTTGGTTTACAGGAAGAATCAGCCCCAGCATTTT.

This clone has just one count. This sequence joins TRBV2 and TRBJ2-2; 8 bases agree with TRBD1. V lost 5 bases to trimming and J lost 4 bases; unmatched junction nucleotides: 6. This CDR3 has 15 residues. The V gene's germline CDR1 is SNHLY and CDR2 FYNNEI. The CDR3 loop reads CASSFGRGPTGELFF. For the CDR3, the DNA is TGTGCCAGCAGTTTTGGCAGGGGGCCCACCGGGGAGCTGTTTTTT.

This clone has just a few counts. The CDR3 DNA sequence: TGTGCCAGCAGCCAAGATCAACGCAGGCACAATGAGCAGTTCTTC. Its protein product is CASSQDQRRHNEQFF. J is TRBJ2-1 and V is TRBV14; no definite D call. V shed 0 bases and J shed 5 bases, with 11 bases lying between them. The CDR3 is 15 amino acids. Germline CDR1 and CDR2: SGHDN and FVKESK.

This clone was picked up one time. This chain links TRBV28 with TRBJ2-7; 9 nucleotides agree with TRBD2. Germline V lookup: CDR1 MDHEN, CDR2 SYDVKM. CDR3 size: 18 residues. Trimming took 7 bases from V and 1 from J; bases not matched to a gene: 17. This chain's CDR3 is CASTPGGSGGVGSYEQYF. In DNA, the CDR3 is TGTGCCAGCACCCCCGGCGGTAGCGGGGGAGTAGGATCCTACGAGCAGTACTTC.

V and J are TRBV28 and TRBJ2-7; 7 nucleotides align to TRBD1. After removal of 11 bases from V and 7 bases from J, the junction contained 23 bases not matched to a gene. This CDR3 region has 16 residues. Per germline, CDR1 MDHEN and CDR2 SYDVKM. The CDR3 coding sequence is TGTGCCCAGCAGCAGATAAGCCGGGACAGCTCTAGGGAGCAGTACTTC. This encodes CAQQQISRDSSREQYF.

CDR3 sequence (DNA): TGTGCCTCGAGGGGACAGGGAACCACTGAAGCTTTCTTT. This gives the protein CASRGQGTTEAFF. The rearrangement uses TRBV19 and TRBJ1-1, with 9 bases fitting TRBD1. CDR1 and CDR2 (germline): LNHDA, SQIVND (reference sequence). The CDR3 contains 13 residues. Germline trimming cut 11 bases from V and 4 bases from J; bases unmatched to any gene: 8.

The gene calls are TRBV7-9 and TRBJ2-4; 8 nucleotides line up with TRBD1. The germline CDR1 and CDR2 sequences are SEHNR and FQNEAQ (reference sequence). The length of the CDR3 is 14 residues. The V and J ends lost 2 bases and 7 bases, in that order; junction bases with no gene match: 4. CDR3 sequence (DNA): TGTGCCAGCAGCTTAAGGGACAGGTCGAACATTCAGTACTTC. Translated, it gives CASSLRDRSNIQYF.

This sequence joins TRBV28 and TRBJ2-2; 9 bases agree with TRBD2. J gave up 3 bases and V 7 bases, and 3 bases lay outside the gene matches. The germline gives CDR1 MDHEN, CDR2 SYDVKM. The CDR3 length is 14 residues. CDR3: CASTLAGDTGELFF. The CDR3 DNA reads TGTGCCAGCACCTTAGCGGGAGACACCGGGGAGCTGTTTTTT.

The CDR3 nucleotides read TGTGCCAGCAAGTTAACAGGGGGGGCCGGGGAGCTGTTTTTT. This gives the protein CASKLTGGAGELFF. The chain carries TRBV25-1 and TRBJ2-2; a possible D gene is TRBD1 (8 bases). Germline V gene lookup returns CDR1 MGHDK and CDR2 SYGVNS. The V end was cut by 7 bases, the J end by 6 bases, with 15 bases between. The CDR3 covers 14 residues.

The genes are TRBV6-1 and TRBJ2-1, with 7 bases identical to TRBD2. The CDR3 spans 17 residues. The V and J ends lost 4 bases and 1 base, in that order; junction bases with no gene match: 10. In germline, CDR1 is MNHNS, CDR2 SASEGT. The CDR3 is CASSGGGTRKSYNEQFF. The CDR3 DNA sequence: TGTGCCAGCAGTGGCGGGGGAACCCGGAAATCCTACAATGAGCAGTTCTTC.

Details on this clone: The same CDR3 is also encoded by other DNA sequences in this sample. This chain links TRBV7-9 with TRBJ2-5, with 7 bases aligning to TRBD2. This CDR3 spans 15 amino acids. From germline, CDR1 is SEHNR and CDR2 FQNEAQ (reference sequence). Unmatched junction bases numbered 17, after V lost 5 bases and J lost 11 bases. The CDR3 reads CASSPIGGAGRTQYF. The CDR3 DNA follows: TGTGCCAGCAGCCCCATTGGGGGAGCCGGGAGGACTCAGTACTTC.

This sequence joins TRBV4-3 and TRBJ2-7, with 11 nucleotides matching TRBD2. The germline V gene has CDR1 LGHNA and CDR2 YSLEER. With 3 bases clipped from V and 0 bases from J, the junction kept 10 bases outside the gene matches. There are 18 residues in the CDR3. CDR3 region: CASSQGGPGLAASYEQYF. The CDR3 DNA follows: TGCGCCAGCAGCCAGGGGGGCCCGGGACTAGCGGCCTCCTACGAGCAGTACTTC.

This chain links TRBV9 with TRBJ2-5, with D tentatively TRBD1 (5 bases). Germline CDR1 reads SGDLS; CDR2 reads YYNGEE. The V and J ends lost 0 bases and 4 bases respectively, with 7 bases between them. This CDR3 comprises 13 residues. CDR3 bases: TGTGCCAGCAGCGTAGGACAGTCAGAGACCCAGTACTTC. Amino acids: CASSVGQSETQYF.